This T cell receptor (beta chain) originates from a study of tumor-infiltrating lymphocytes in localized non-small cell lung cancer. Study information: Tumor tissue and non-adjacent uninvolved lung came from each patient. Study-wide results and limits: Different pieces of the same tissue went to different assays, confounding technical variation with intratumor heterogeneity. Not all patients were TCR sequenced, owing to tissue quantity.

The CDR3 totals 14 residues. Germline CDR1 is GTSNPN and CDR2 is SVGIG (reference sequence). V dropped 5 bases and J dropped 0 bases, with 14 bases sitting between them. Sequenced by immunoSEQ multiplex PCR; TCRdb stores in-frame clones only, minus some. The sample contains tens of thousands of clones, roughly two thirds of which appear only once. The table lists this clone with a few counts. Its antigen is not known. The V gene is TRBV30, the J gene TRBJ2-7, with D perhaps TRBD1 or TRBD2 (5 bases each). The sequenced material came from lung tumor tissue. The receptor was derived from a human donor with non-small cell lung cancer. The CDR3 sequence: CAWAGWGFSYEQYF. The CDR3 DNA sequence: TGTGCCTGGGCCGGGTGGGGGTTCTCCTACGAGCAGTACTTC.